This T cell receptor (beta chain) was identified during a study of neurological immune-mediated disorders. Findings and limits, study-wide: Healthy controls had more TCR clonal expansion than multiple sclerosis, which showed the least, whereas HTLV-1-associated myelopathy showed the most.

With 10-nucleotide random UMIs, 5'RACE was used to make the cDNA. A single run covered 15-18 subjects with over 170 million TCR-beta sequences. TCRdb redid the calling of the 5' RACE reads with MiXCR, one entry per CDR3 protein. The data contain under 130,000 distinct CDR3 sequences, under 14% of them seen just once; the ten biggest clones take up 3.1%. Sample time point: longitudinal time-point 3. About this clonotype itself: No antigen is known for it. This may come from a read error, since a much larger clone is one base off.

This CDR3 has 13 amino acids. This TCR was sampled from a female donor with HTLV-1-associated myelopathy (HAM/TSP). Sequencing was performed on PBMCs. The J gene is TRBJ1-1, the V gene TRBV12-3 or TRBV12-4; no definite D call. CDR3 loop: CASCFRSNTEAFF. The CDR3 coding sequence is TGTGCCAGCTGTTTCAGGTCGAACACTGAAGCTTTCTTT.